Listed below are T cell receptor beta chains from one sample, sequenced in a study of blood T cell repertoires in COVID-19. Sequenced by immunoSEQ multiplex PCR; TCRdb stores in-frame clones only, minus some. There are approximately 290,000 clones in the sample; roughly 90% occur only once, and approximately 0.84% lies in the top ten. Material for sequencing was peripheral blood. The receptors were sampled from a young man with acute or convalescent COVID-19. CDR3s include the opening cysteine and the closing phenylalanine or tryptophan.

V gene	J gene	CDR3 protein
TRBV19	TRBJ1-5	CASSPGLGQPQHF
TRBV6-6	TRBJ1-1	CASSYDRDYTEAFF
TRBV11-1	TRBJ2-1	CASSLDNGYNEQFF
TRBV28	TRBJ1-1	CASSFFLRMNTEAFF
TRBV11-3	TRBJ2-1	CASSPGDVGNEQFF
TRBV5-4	TRBJ2-3	CAAGGAGGLADTQYF
TRBV18	TRBJ2-2	CASSRMGAQTNTGELFF
TRBV5-8	TRBJ1-5	CASSPLGQPQHF
TRBV4-1	TRBJ2-5	CASSQGLAGGGQETQYF
TRBV19	TRBJ1-2	CASRHGQGANLNYGYTF